This T cell receptor beta chain comes out of a study of shared clonotypes between healthy human individuals. Study context: Aged between 18 and 49, the donors were two women and a few men. Findings of the study overall: Clonotypes which were not shared had lower generation probabilities than clonotypes that all four donors shared.

Naive CD8 cells lacked CD45RO, underwent positive selection for CCR7 and left out terminally differentiated effector memory CD45RA+ cells. The trim removed 4 bases at V and 0 bases at J, leaving 6 bases unmatched. Germline V gene data show CDR1 as SQVTM and CDR2 as ANQGSEA. There are 15 residues in the CDR3. The deep-level immunoSEQ assay was used. As processed by the authors: As immunoSEQ supplied junction-only sequences (without quality scores), filtering differed. Sequenced by immunoSEQ multiplex PCR; TCRdb stores in-frame clones only, minus some. V and J calls and clone size are copied from that table; D and trimming were computed from the DNA. The top ten clones hold approximately 0.2% of a sample with hundreds of thousands of clones, 90% to 97% of them seen once. The count of this clone is one. Its target is unknown.

The sequence derives from a man between 25 and 39 years old in good health. The chain combines TRBV29-1 with TRBJ1-2; 9 nucleotides match TRBD1. Sequences were obtained from naive CD8+ T cells sorted from blood. The CDR3 DNA is TGCAGCGTTGTAACAGGGGGCGCCCCTAACTATGGCTACACCTTC. This codes for CSVVTGGAPNYGYTF.